Below, 9 T cell receptor beta chains from the same sample are listed, as sequenced in a study of blood T cell repertoires in COVID-19. The assay was immunoSEQ multiplex PCR, and TCRdb's table has in-frame clones only and misses some. The data contain fewer than 250,000 clones, about 88% of them singletons. The sample consisted of peripheral blood. The receptors were gathered from a man aged 35 to 55 with acute or convalescent COVID-19.

The chain couples TRBV28 to TRBJ2-7, with a tentative D call TRBD1 (6 bases). The length of the CDR3 is 12 residues. V was cut by 4 bases and J by 6 bases, with 10 bases left in between. Germline lookup yields CDR1 MDHEN and CDR2 SYDVKM. Here the CDR3 reads CASSWGHLEQYF. CDR3 in DNA: TGTGCCAGCAGTTGGGGACACCTCGAGCAGTACTTC.

The genes are TRBV19 and TRBJ2-7, with TRBD1 as a possible D gene (6 bases). This CDR3 has 14 amino acids. The V and J ends lost 5 bases and 6 bases respectively, with 17 bases between them. CDR1 is LNHDA and CDR2 is SQIVND in the germline V gene (reference sequence). CDR3 amino acids: CASSEARGSGEQYF. CDR3 coding DNA: TGTGCCAGTAGTGAGGCCAGGGGATCGGGCGAGCAGTACTTC.

The chain couples TRBV6-5 to TRBJ2-7; D is possibly TRBD2 (5 bases). With 7 bases removed from V and 2 bases from J, the gap between germline ends came to 9 bases. The CDR3 loop spans 12 amino acids. The V gene's germline CDR1 is MNHEY and CDR2 SVGAGI. The CDR3: CASTGVAYEQYF. In DNA, the CDR3 is TGTGCCAGCACCGGGGTAGCCTACGAGCAGTACTTC.

The rearrangement uses TRBV18 and TRBJ1-2; 10 nucleotides align to TRBD1. This CDR3 spans 15 amino acids. V was pared by 2 bases and J by 6 bases, with 6 bases of the junction left unmatched. The germline CDR1 and CDR2 sequences are KGHSH and LQKENI. CDR3 protein: CASSPTGTGDNGYTF. CDR3 nucleotide sequence: TGTGCCAGCTCACCAACGGGGACAGGGGATAATGGCTACACCTTC.

This clone was picked up one time. This rearrangement joins TRBV29-1 to TRBJ2-2, with D maybe TRBD1 (5 bases). V lost 7 bases and J lost 5, with 14 bases in between. The CDR3 covers 13 residues. From germline, CDR1 is SQVTM and CDR2 ANQGSEA. The CDR3 coding sequence is TGCAGCGCCCAGCAGGGAAATACCGGGGAGCTGTTTTTT. It codes for CSAQQGNTGELFF.

The V gene is TRBV5-1, the J gene TRBJ1-1; 7 bases fit TRBD1. Germline V gene lookup returns CDR1 SGHRS and CDR2 YFSETQ. The CDR3 consists of 15 residues. With V trimmed by 4 bases and J by 3 bases, 9 bases remained unmatched. The CDR3, as DNA: TGCGCCAGCAGCCCCGACAGGGTCCAAGACACTGAAGCTTTCTTT. This codes for CASSPDRVQDTEAFF.

Remarks on this clone: Germline and junction disagree at one end, which may indicate a read error. This same CDR3 is encoded by further DNA sequences in the sample. The V gene is TRBV28, the J gene TRBJ2-7; D possibly corresponds to TRBD1 (6 bases). This CDR3 is 17 amino acids long. Germline assignment: CDR1 MDHEN and CDR2 SYDVKM. This CDR3 reads CASSFTGLGWIAYEQYF. The CDR3 DNA reads as TGTGCTAGCAGTTTTACAGGGCTGGGTTGGATCGCCTACGAGCAGTACTTC.

The chain employs TRBV6-6 and TRBJ1-6; 9 bases align to TRBD1. The length of the CDR3 is 15 residues. V was pared by 5 bases and J by 5 bases, with 4 bases of the junction left unmatched. Germline CDR1 MNHNY, CDR2 SVGAGI (reference sequence). CDR3 protein: CASSPRDRDNSPLHF. The CDR3 DNA reads as TGTGCCAGCAGTCCACGGGACAGGGATAATTCACCCCTCCACTTT.

CDR3 DNA: TGTGCCAGCAGAGTGCAGACGAACACCGGGGAGCTGTTTTTT. It yields the protein CASRVQTNTGELFF. This chain connects TRBV28 to TRBJ2-2; D is ambiguous. CDR1 and CDR2 (germline): MDHEN, SYDVKM. This CDR3 is built from 14 residues. Trimming took 6 bases from V and 0 from J, leaving 8 bases between them.